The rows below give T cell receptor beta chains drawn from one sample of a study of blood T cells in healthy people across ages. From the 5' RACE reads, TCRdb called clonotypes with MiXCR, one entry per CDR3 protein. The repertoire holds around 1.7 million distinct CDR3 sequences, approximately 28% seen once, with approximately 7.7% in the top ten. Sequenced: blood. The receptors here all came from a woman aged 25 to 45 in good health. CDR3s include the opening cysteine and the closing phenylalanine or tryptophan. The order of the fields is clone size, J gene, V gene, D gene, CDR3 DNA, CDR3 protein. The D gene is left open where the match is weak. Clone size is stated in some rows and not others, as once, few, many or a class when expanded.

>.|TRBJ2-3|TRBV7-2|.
TGTGCCAGCAGCCTTCCCCCTGGCGGAGCGAGTAGCACAGATACGCAGTATTTT
CASSLPPGGASSTDTQYF
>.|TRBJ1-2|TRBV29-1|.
TGCAGCGTTGCTGGGACGGGAAAAGGGGACTATGGCTACACCTTC
CSVAGTGKGDYGYTF
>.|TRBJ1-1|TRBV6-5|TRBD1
TGTACCAGCAGTTACGCGATACAGGGGGCCACTGAAGCTTTCTTT
CTSSYAIQGATEAFF
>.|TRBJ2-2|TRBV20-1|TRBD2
TGCAGTGCCCCACGAAGCGGGGCGAACACCGGGGAGCTGTTTTTT
CSAPRSGANTGELFF
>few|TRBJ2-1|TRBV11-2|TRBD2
TGTGCCAGCAGCTTGGGTCTGGGGGGGACCCTCCGTTCTAGGGTCAATGAGCAGTTCTTC
CASSLGLGGTLRSRVNEQFF
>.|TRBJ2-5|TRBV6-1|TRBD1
TGTGCCAGCAGTAGGCAAACAGGGGGCCCAAATGAGCAGTACTTC
CASSRQTGGPNEQYF
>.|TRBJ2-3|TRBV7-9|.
TGTGCCAGCAGTCCCAACCTAGGCAGGAAAGATACGCAGTATTTT
CASSPNLGRKDTQYF
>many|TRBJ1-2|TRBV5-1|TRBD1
TGCGCCAGCAGCCCGGGACAGACTTTCTATGGCTACACCTTC
CASSPGQTFYGYTF
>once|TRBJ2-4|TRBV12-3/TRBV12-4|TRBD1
TGTGCCAGTCAGGGGGACAAAAACATTCAGTACTTC
CASQGDKNIQYF
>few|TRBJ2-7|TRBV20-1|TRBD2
TGCAGTGCTAGGAGCGGGGGGCTCGAGCAGTACTTC
CSARSGGLEQYF
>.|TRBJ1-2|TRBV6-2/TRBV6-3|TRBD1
TGTGCCAGCAGCCGGGGACAGACCTACTCGTATGGCTACACCTTC
CASSRGQTYSYGYTF
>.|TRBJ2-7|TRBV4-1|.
TGCGCCAGCAGTCAATGGGGTGTCGAGCAGTACTTC
CASSQWGVEQYF
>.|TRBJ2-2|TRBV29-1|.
TGCAGCGTATTGGGGAACCCCGTGGAGCTGTTTTTT
CSVLGNPVELFF
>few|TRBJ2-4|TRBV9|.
TGTGCCAGCAGCCCCCAATCCGTGGGCAAAAACATTCAGTACTTC
CASSPQSVGKNIQYF
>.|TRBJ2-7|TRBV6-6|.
TGTGCCAGCAGTGATACAGGACAGAGCTCCTACGAGCAGTACTTC
CASSDTGQSSYEQYF
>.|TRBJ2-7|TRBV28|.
TGTGCCAGCAAGGGGTACAGCTTCTCCTACGAGCAGTACTTC
CASKGYSFSYEQYF
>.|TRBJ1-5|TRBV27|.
TGTGCCAGCAGTTTTCAAGGGGCGAGCAATCGGCCCCAGCATTTT
CASSFQGASNRPQHF
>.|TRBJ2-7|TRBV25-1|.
TGTGCCAGCAGTGTCCAGGGCGGTCGCTACGAGCAGTACTTC
CASSVQGGRYEQYF